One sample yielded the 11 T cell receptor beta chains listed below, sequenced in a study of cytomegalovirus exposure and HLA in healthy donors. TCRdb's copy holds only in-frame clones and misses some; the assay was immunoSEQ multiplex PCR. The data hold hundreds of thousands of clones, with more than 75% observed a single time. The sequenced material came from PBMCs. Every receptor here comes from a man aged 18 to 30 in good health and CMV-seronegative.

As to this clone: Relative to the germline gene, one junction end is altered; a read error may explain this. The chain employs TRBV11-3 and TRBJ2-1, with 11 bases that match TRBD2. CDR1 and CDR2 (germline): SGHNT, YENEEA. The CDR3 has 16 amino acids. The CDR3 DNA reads TGTGCCAGCAGCCTAGACGTTAGCGGGAGGGGTAATGAGCAGTTCTTC. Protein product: CASSLDVSGRGNEQFF.

CDR3 coding DNA: TGTGCCAGCAAACTAGCGGGGAGTAATGAGCAGTTCTTC. Its protein product is CASKLAGSNEQFF. The V gene is TRBV11-3, the J gene TRBJ2-1; 10 bases line up with TRBD2. After removal of 7 bases from V and 7 bases from J, the junction contained 4 bases not matched to a gene. The germline V gene has CDR1 SGHNT and CDR2 YENEEA. This CDR3 is 13 amino acids long. The full variable domain, rest sourced from reference TRBV11-3 and TRBJ2-1, is EAGVVQSPRYKIIEKKQPVAFWCNPISGHNTLYWYLQNLGQGPELLIRYENEEAVDDSQLPKDRFSAERLKGVDSTLKIQPAELGDSAVYLCASKLAGSNEQFFGPGTRLTVL.

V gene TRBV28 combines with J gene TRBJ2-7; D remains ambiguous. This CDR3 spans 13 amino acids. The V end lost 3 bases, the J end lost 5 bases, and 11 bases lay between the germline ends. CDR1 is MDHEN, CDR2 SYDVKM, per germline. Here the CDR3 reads CASSFLLRDEQYF. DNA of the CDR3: TGTGCCAGCAGTTTTCTCCTCCGGGACGAGCAGTACTTC.

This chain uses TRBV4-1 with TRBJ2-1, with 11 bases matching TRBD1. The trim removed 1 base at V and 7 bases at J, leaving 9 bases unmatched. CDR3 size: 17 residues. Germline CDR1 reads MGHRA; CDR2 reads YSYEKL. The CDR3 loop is CASSQGRGTGGRNEQFF. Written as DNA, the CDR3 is TGCGCCAGCAGCCAAGGTAGAGGGACAGGGGGGAGAAATGAGCAGTTCTTC.

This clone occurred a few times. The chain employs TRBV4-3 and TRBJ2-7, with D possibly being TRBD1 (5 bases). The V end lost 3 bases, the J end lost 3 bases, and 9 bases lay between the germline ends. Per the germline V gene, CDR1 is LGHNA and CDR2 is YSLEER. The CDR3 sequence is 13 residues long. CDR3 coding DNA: TGCGCCAGCAGCCAGGGCAGGGTCTACGAGCAGTACTTC. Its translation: CASSQGRVYEQYF.

The CDR3 nucleotides are TGTGCCAGCAGACCCAGCGGGAATCGGGGCGAGCAGTACTTC. This translates into CASRPSGNRGEQYF. The V and J genes are TRBV7-6 and TRBJ2-7, with 7 bases aligning to TRBD2. The CDR3 has 14 amino acids. The J segment lost 6 bases and the V segment lost 6 bases, leaving 11 bases of the junction unmatched. Germline V gene data show CDR1 as SGHVS and CDR2 as FNYEAQ.

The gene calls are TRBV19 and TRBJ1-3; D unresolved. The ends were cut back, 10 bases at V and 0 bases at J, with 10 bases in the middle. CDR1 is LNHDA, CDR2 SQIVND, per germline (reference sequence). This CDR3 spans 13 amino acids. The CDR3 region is CATWWSSGNTIYF. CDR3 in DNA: TGTGCCACTTGGTGGAGCTCTGGAAACACCATATATTTT.

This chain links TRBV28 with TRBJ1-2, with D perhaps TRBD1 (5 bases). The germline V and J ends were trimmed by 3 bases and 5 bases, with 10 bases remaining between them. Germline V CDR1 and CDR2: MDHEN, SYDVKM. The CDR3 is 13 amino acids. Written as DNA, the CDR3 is TGTGCCAGCAGTTTGAGCAGGGCGTATGGCTACACCTTC. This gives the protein CASSLSRAYGYTF.

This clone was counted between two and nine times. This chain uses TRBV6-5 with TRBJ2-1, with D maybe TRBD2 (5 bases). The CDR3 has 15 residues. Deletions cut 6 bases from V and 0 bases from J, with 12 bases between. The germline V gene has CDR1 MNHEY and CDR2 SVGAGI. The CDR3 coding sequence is TGTGCCAGCAGGAAGAGCCGGGACTCCTACAATGAGCAGTTCTTC. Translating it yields CASRKSRDSYNEQFF.

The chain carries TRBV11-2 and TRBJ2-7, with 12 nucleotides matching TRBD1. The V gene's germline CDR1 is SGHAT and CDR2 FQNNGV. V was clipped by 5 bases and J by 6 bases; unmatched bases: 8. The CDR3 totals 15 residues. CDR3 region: CASSPGGTGGPEQYF. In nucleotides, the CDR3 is TGTGCCAGCAGCCCCGGGGGGACAGGGGGCCCCGAGCAGTACTTC.

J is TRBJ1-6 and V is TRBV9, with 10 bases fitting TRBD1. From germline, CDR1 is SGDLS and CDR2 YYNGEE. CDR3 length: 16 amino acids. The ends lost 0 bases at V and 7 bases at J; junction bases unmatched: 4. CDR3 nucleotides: TGTGCCAGCAGCGTAGCCCCGGGACAGGGGAATTCACCCCTCCACTTT. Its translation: CASSVAPGQGNSPLHF.